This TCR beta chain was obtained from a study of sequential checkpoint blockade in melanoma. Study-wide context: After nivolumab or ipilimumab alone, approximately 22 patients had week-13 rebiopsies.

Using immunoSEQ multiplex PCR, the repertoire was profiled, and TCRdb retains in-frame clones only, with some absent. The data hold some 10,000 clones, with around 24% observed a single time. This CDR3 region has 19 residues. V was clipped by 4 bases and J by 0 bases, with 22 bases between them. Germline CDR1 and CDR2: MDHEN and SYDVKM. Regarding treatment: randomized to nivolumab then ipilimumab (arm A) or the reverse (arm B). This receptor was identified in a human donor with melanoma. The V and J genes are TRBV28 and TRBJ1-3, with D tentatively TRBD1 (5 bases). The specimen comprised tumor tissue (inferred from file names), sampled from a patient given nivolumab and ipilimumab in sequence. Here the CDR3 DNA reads TGTGCCAGCAGTTCCACTCCGGGACCGCTATCTCACTCTGGAAACACCATATATTTT. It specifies CASSSTPGPLSHSGNTIYF. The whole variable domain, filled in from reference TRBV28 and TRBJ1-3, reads DVKVTQSSRYLVKRTGEKVFLECVQDMDHENMFWYRQDPGLGLRLIYFSYDVKMKEKGDIPEGYSVSREKKERFSLILESASTNQTSMYLCASSSTPGPLSHSGNTIYFGEGSWLTVV.